This is a list of T cell receptor beta chains from one sample in a study of CD4 T cells in relation to SARS-CoV-2 and coronaviruses. Their antigen targets remain unknown. TCRdb keeps only in-frame clones here, not all; method: immunoSEQ multiplex PCR. The profile shows about 38,000 clones, approximately 81% of them singletons. Material for sequencing was naive CD4+ T cells from PBMCs, cultured in vitro. The receptors here all came from an adult with COVID-19. CDR3s include the opening cysteine and the closing phenylalanine or tryptophan. The order of the fields is D gene, clone size, V gene, J gene, CDR3 DNA, CDR3 protein. D genes are given only for firm matches. Size tells how often a clone was seen (once, few, many) or the class of an expanded clone, and some rows leave it out.

TRBD1	NA	TRBV30	TRBJ2-7	TGTGCCTGGAGCACACCCCGGACAGGGGTAGGCGAGCAGTACTTC	CAWSTPRTGVGEQYF
NA	NA	TRBV4-2	TRBJ1-2	TGTGCCAGCAGCCAAGACGCGGCGGATTATGGCTACACCTTC	CASSQDAADYGYTF
NA	NA	TRBV19	TRBJ2-5	TGTGCCAGTAGTATCCTAGCCCAAGAGACCCAGTACTTC	CASSILAQETQYF
NA	NA	TRBV11-3	TRBJ2-3	TGTGCCAGCAGCTACTCGGTCGAGAGCAGGGGCTACACAGATACGCAGTATTTT	CASSYSVESRGYTDTQYF
NA	NA	TRBV10-3	TRBJ2-1	TGTGCCTCACGGACTCCCTCCTACAATGAGCAGTTCTTC	CASRTPSYNEQFF
NA	once	TRBV28	TRBJ1-2	TGTGCCAGCAGTTTGGTCCAAGGAGGATTAAACTATGGCTACACCTTC	CASSLVQGGLNYGYTF
NA	NA	TRBV27	TRBJ2-3	TGTGCCAGCAGTTTAGGAGATACGCAGTATTTT	CASSLGDTQYF
TRBD2	NA	TRBV5-4	TRBJ2-5	TGTGCCAGCAGCTTGGTTGCTAGCGGGGTCCGGGAGACCCAGTACTTC	CASSLVASGVRETQYF
TRBD2	NA	TRBV6-5	TRBJ2-1	TGTGCCAGCAGCCCGGGACTAGCGGGAAGGAATGAGCAGTTCTTC	CASSPGLAGRNEQFF
NA	NA	TRBV5-4	TRBJ1-4	TGTGCCAGCAGCTTGGAGGCCGGGACACGTAATGAAAAACTGTTTTTT	CASSLEAGTRNEKLFF
TRBD2	NA	TRBV7-2	TRBJ2-7	TGTGCCAGCAGCACAGCAGCTCCATGGACTAGCGGGACATACGAGCAGTACTTC	CASSTAAPWTSGTYEQYF
TRBD1	NA	TRBV7-2	TRBJ1-4	TGTGCCAGCAGCCCCAACAGGGGAACTAATGAAAAACTGTTTTTT	CASSPNRGTNEKLFF
NA	few	TRBV4-1	TRBJ2-6	TGCGCCAGCAGCCAAGATCGGGGTACCGGGGCCAACGTCCTGACTTTC	CASSQDRGTGANVLTF
NA	NA	TRBV28	TRBJ1-1	TGTGCCAGCAGTTCGCCTGTATCAGAGGCTTTCTTT	CASSSPVSEAFF
TRBD2	NA	TRBV28	TRBJ2-7	TGTGCCAGCAGTAAACCGGGACTAGGATCCTACGAGCAGTACTTC	CASSKPGLGSYEQYF
NA	NA	TRBV19	TRBJ1-2	TGTGCCAGTAGTATCGGGGCTTACCCTGGGTATGGCTACACCTTC	CASSIGAYPGYGYTF
NA	NA	TRBV7-9	TRBJ1-2	TGTGCCAGCAGCTCCGGGCCCCGCTATGGCTACACCTTC	CASSSGPRYGYTF
NA	NA	TRBV28	TRBJ1-2	TGTGCCAGCAGTCAGGAGGACTATGGCTACACCTTC	CASSQEDYGYTF
NA	NA	TRBV7-7	TRBJ2-5	TGTGCTAGCAGCTTAAGTCAGATGGAGAAGGAGACCCAGTACTTC	CASSLSQMEKETQYF
NA	NA	TRBV6-6	TRBJ2-5	TGTGCCAGCAGTTATATAGAGACCCAGTACTTC	CASSYIETQYF
NA	NA	TRBV9	TRBJ1-1	TGTGCCAGCAGCGTAGCCGGGTTGGGCACTGAAGCTTTCTTT	CASSVAGLGTEAFF
NA	NA	TRBV5-1	TRBJ2-1	TGCGCCAGCAGCTTGGAGTCCGATGTTGGGAGAGCCTTCCCCAATGAGCAGTTCTTC	CASSLESDVGRAFPNEQFF
NA	NA	TRBV7-3	TRBJ1-1	TGTGCCAGCAGCTTAGGAACGAGGGGCCTTGGGAACACTGAAGCTTTCTTT	CASSLGTRGLGNTEAFF
NA	NA	TRBV20-1	TRBJ2-5	TGCAGCTCGTCCGATCGGGAGACCCAGTACTTC	CSSSDRETQYF
NA	NA	TRBV11-2	TRBJ2-2	TGTGCCAGCAGCTTACCCCCGAACACCGGGGAGCTGTTTTTT	CASSLPPNTGELFF
NA	NA	TRBV28	TRBJ2-3	TGTGCCAGCACCGGGCCAGGCACAGATACGCAGTATTTT	CASTGPGTDTQYF
NA	few	TRBV28	TRBJ2-1	TGTGCCAGCAGTTTATCAGGGCCCAGCTCCTACAATGAGCAGTTCTTC	CASSLSGPSSYNEQFF
TRBD2	NA	TRBV2	TRBJ2-1	TGTGCCAGCAGCGCGGGACTAGCGGGAGTATGGTACAATGAGCAGTTCTTC	CASSAGLAGVWYNEQFF
TRBD2	NA	TRBV11-2	TRBJ2-5	TGTGCCAGCAGTACCTTCGGTCTAGCGGGAGGGCAAGAGACCCAGTACTTC	CASSTFGLAGGQETQYF
NA	NA	TRBV5-4	TRBJ2-7	TGTGCCAGCAGTTCGGGGTACTCCTACGAGCAGTACTTC	CASSSGYSYEQYF
TRBD1	few	TRBV30	TRBJ1-1	TGTGCCTGGCGGACAGGGCTAGGCACTGAAGCTTTCTTT	CAWRTGLGTEAFF
NA	NA	TRBV6-1	TRBJ1-2	TGTGCCAGCAGTGAAGCAGTAGGCTACTATGGCTACACCTTC	CASSEAVGYYGYTF
TRBD1	NA	TRBV13	TRBJ2-1	TGTGCCAGCAGCTTACAGTGGGGGACAGGGAATGAGCAGTTCTTC	CASSLQWGTGNEQFF
TRBD1	NA	TRBV11-1	TRBJ2-1	TGTGCCAGCAGCTTTCTTCTACAGGGGAATGAGCAGTTCTTC	CASSFLLQGNEQFF
TRBD1	NA	TRBV15	TRBJ2-7	TGTGCCACCAGCAGAGTAAACAGGGGCGCGTCCTACGAGCAGTACTTC	CATSRVNRGASYEQYF
NA	NA	TRBV5-1	TRBJ2-7	TGCGCCAGCAGCTTGGCTCCGGGGAGCTCCTACGAGCAGTACTTC	CASSLAPGSSYEQYF
TRBD1	NA	TRBV3-1/TRBV3-2	TRBJ2-7	TGTGCCAGCGGACAGGGAGGTTACGAGCAGTACTTC	CASGQGGYEQYF
NA	once	TRBV5-6	TRBJ2-4	TGTGCCAGCAGCTTGGTGCTAGCCAAAAACATTCAGTACTTC	CASSLVLAKNIQYF
NA	NA	TRBV5-5	TRBJ2-7	TGTGCCAGCAGACCCGGGACTTCGGGGTGGGAGCAGTACTTC	CASRPGTSGWEQYF
TRBD2	once	TRBV5-4	TRBJ2-7	TGTGCCAGCAGCTTCAGCGGGAGAACTCACGAGCAGTACTTC	CASSFSGRTHEQYF
NA	NA	TRBV6-2/TRBV6-3	TRBJ1-6	TGTGCCAGCAGCCCTGCTCTTGTTCTCTATAATTCACCCCTCCACTTT	CASSPALVLYNSPLHF
NA	NA	TRBV7-9	TRBJ2-5	TGTGCCAGCAGCTTAGCTAGCAGAGAGACCCAGTACTTC	CASSLASRETQYF
TRBD1	once	TRBV7-8	TRBJ1-2	TGTGCCAGCAGCCAGGACAGGAACTATGGCTACACCTTC	CASSQDRNYGYTF
TRBD1	NA	TRBV4-1	TRBJ2-3	TGCGCCAGCAGCCAAGTATTTCTGGGACAGGCAAGCACAGATACGCAGTATTTT	CASSQVFLGQASTDTQYF
NA	NA	TRBV28	TRBJ2-2	TGTGCCAGCAGTCCCAAACAGGACGGGGAGCTGTTTTTT	CASSPKQDGELFF
NA	once	TRBV7-9	TRBJ1-6	TGTGCCAGCAGTCGGACCGCAGGGAGCTCCTATAATTCACCCCTCCACTTT	CASSRTAGSSYNSPLHF
NA	NA	TRBV19	TRBJ2-3	TGTGCCAGTAGTATCGGGGCCCTCACCGATACGCAGTATTTT	CASSIGALTDTQYF
NA	NA	TRBV5-1	TRBJ2-1	TGCGCCAGCACCGGGAAATCCTACAATGAGCAGTTCTTC	CASTGKSYNEQFF
TRBD1	few	TRBV19	TRBJ2-3	TGTGCCAGTAGTATGGGACAGGGGGCAGATACGCAGTATTTT	CASSMGQGADTQYF